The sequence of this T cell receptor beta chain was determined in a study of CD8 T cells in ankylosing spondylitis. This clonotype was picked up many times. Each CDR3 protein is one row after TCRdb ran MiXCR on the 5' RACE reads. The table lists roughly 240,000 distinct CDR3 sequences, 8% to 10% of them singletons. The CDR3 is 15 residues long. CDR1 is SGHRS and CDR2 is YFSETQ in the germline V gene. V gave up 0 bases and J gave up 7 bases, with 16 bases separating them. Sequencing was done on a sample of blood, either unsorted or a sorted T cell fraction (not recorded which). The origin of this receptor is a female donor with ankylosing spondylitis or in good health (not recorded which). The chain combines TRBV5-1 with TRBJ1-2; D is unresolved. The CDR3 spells CASSLEVSIEAGYTF. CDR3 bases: TGCGCCAGCAGCTTGGAGGTCTCCATTGAGGCTGGCTACACCTTC.